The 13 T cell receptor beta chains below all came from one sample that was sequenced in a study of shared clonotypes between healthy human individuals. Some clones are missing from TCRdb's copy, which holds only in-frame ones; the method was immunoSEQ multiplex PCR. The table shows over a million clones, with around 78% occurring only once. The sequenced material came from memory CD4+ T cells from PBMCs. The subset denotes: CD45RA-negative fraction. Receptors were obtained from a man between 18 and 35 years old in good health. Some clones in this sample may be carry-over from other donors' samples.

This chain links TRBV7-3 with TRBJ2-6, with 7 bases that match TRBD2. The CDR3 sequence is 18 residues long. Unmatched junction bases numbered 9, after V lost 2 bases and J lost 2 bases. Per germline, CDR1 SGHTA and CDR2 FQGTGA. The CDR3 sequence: CASSLSRGSAAGANVLTF. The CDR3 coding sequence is TGTGCCAGCAGCTTATCTCGCGGGAGTGCTGCTGGGGCCAACGTCCTGACTTTC.

For the CDR3, the DNA is TGTGCCTGGAGGCGCGGGACTGCCAATGGGCAGTACTTC. This encodes CAWRRGTANGQYF. V is TRBV30 and J is TRBJ2-7; tentative D call: TRBD2 (6 bases). The CDR3 has 13 amino acids. V lost 3 bases to trimming and J lost 9 bases, with 18 bases between them. The V gene's germline CDR1 is GTSNPN and CDR2 SVGIG (reference sequence).

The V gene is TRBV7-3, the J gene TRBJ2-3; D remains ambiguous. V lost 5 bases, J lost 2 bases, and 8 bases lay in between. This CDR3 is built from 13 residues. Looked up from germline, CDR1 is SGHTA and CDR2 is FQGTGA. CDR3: CASSPGHTDTQYF. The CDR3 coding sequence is TGTGCCAGCAGCCCCGGGCACACAGATACGCAGTATTTT.

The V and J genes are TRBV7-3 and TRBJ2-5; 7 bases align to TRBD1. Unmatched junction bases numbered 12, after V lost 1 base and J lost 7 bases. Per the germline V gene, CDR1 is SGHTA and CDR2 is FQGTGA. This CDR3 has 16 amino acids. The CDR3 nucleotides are TGTGCCAGCAGCTTAAGTGCGACAGGGCCACAGGGGACCCAGTACTTC. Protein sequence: CASSLSATGPQGTQYF.

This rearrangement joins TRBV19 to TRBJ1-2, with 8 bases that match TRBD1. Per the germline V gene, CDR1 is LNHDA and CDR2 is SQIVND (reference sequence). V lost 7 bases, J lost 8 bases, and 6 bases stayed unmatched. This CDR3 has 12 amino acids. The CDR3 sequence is CASTGQGGGYTF. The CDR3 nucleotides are TGTGCCAGTACTGGACAGGGAGGAGGCTACACCTTC.

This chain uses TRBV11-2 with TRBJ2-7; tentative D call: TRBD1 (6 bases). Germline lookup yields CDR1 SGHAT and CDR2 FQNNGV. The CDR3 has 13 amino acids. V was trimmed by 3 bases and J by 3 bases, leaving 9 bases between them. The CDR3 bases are TGTGCCAGCAGCTTGGACAGACACTACGAGCAGTACTTC. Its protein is CASSLDRHYEQYF.

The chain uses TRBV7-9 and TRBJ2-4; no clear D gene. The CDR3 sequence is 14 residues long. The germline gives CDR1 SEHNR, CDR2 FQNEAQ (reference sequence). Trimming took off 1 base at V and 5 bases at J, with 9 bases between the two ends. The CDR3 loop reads CASSLVSTQNIQYF. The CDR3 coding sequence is TGTGCCAGCAGCTTAGTTAGTACACAAAACATTCAGTACTTC.

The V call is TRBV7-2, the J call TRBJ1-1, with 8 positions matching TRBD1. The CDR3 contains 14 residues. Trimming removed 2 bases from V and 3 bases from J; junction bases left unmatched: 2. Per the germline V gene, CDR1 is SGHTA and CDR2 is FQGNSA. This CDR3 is CASSLIRGHTEAFF. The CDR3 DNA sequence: TGTGCCAGCAGCTTAATCAGGGGGCACACTGAAGCTTTCTTT.

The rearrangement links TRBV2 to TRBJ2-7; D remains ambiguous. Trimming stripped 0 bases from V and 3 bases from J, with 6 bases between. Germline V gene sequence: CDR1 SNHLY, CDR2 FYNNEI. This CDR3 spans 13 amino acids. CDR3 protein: CASSEARDYEQYF. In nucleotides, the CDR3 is TGTGCCAGCAGTGAAGCAAGGGACTACGAGCAGTACTTC.

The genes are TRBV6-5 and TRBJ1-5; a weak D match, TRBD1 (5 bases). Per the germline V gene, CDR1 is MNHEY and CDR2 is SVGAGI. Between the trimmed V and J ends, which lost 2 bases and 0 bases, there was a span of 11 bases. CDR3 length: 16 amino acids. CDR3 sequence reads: CASSYRGSGSNQPQHF. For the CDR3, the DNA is TGTGCCAGCAGTTACAGGGGATCGGGTAGCAATCAGCCCCAGCATTTT.

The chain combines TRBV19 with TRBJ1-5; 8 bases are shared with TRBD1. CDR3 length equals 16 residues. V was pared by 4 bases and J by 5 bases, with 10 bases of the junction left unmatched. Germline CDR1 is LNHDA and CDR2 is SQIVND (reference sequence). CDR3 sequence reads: CASSTGGSGLYQPQHF. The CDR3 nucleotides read TGTGCCAGTAGTACAGGGGGCTCGGGGCTTTATCAGCCCCAGCATTTT.

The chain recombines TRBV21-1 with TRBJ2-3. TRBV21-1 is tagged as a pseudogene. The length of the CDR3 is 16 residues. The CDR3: CASSSMGVRGTDTQYF. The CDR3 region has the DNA TGTGCCAGCAGCAGTATGGGGGTACGGGGCACAGATACGCAGTATTTT.

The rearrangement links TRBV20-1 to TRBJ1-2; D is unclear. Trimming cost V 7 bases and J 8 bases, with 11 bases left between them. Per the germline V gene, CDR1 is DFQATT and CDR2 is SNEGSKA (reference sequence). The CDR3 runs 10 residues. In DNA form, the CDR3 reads TGCAGTGTTACTCGGGGAGGCTACACCTTC. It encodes CSVTRGGYTF.